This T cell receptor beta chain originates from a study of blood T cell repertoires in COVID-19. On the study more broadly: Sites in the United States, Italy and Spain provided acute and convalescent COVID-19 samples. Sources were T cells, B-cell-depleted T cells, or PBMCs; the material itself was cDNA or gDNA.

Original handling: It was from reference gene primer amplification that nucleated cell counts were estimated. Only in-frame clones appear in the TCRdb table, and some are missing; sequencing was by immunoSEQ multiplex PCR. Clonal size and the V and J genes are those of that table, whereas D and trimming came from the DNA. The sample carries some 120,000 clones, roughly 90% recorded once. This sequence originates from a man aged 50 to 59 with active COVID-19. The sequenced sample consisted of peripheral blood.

The CDR3 DNA reads as TGTGCCAGCAGCCAAACAGGGCCAGGTGAAGCTTTCTTT. As protein: CASSQTGPGEAFF. The chain joins TRBV27 to TRBJ1-1; D is perhaps TRBD1 (6 bases). Germline CDR1 MNHEY, CDR2 SMNVEV (reference sequence). The V and J ends lost 6 bases and 7 bases respectively, with 15 bases between them. The CDR3 is 13 residues long.